This T cell receptor (beta chain) was identified in a study of CD8 T cells in Susac syndrome. When the RNA was reverse transcribed, random hexamers were used with an input of about 0.5 to 1 ug. TCRdb reanalysed the immunoSEQ multiplex PCR reads using MiXCR and keeps one entry per CDR3 protein. The data hold about 140,000 distinct CDR3 sequences, with approximately 95% observed a single time. The CDR3 runs 16 residues. Germline values: CDR1 WSHSY, CDR2 SAAADI. Trimming removed 0 bases at V and 7 bases at J, with 19 bases between. The J gene is TRBJ2-7, the V gene TRBV10-2, with D possibly being TRBD2 (6 bases). Sequenced: CD4+ T cells from PBMCs. The TCR was taken from a human donor with multiple sclerosis. Written as DNA, the CDR3 is TGCGCCAGCAGTGAGTCGATGTCGCTAGTTGCGGGGGAGCAGTACTTC. It specifies CASSESMSLVAGEQYF.